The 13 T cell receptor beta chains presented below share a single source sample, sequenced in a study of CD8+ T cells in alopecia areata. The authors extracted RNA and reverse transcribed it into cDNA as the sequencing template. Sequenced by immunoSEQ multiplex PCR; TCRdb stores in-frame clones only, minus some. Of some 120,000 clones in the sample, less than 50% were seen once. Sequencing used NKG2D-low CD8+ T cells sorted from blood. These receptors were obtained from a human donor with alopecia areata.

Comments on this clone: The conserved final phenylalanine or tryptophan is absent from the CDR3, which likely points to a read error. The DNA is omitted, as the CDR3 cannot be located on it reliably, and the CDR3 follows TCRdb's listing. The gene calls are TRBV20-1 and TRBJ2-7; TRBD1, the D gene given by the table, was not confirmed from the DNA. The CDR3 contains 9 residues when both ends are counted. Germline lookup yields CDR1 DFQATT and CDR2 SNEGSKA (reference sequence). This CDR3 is CSARNGAIL.

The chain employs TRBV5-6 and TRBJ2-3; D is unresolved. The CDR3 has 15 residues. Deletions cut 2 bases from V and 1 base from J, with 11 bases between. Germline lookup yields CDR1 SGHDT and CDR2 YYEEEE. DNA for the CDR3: TGTGCCAGCAGCTTTGGCCGCATGGGCACAGATACGCAGTATTTT. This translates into CASSFGRMGTDTQYF. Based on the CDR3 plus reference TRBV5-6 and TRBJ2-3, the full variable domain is DAGVTQSPTHLIKTRGQQVTLRCSPKSGHDTVSWYQQALGQGPQFIFQYYEEEERQRGNFPDRFSGHQFPNYSSELNVNALLLGDSALYLCASSFGRMGTDTQYFGPGTRLTVL.

The chain's CDR3 is CASSEFYLGYTF. DNA of the CDR3: TGTGCCAGCAGTGAATTCTATCTTGGCTACACCTTC. The chain employs TRBV25-1 and TRBJ1-2; no clear D gene. The germline V and J ends were trimmed by 1 base and 7 bases, with 7 bases remaining between them. The CDR3 is 12 residues long. CDR1 is MGHDK, CDR2 SYGVNS, per germline.

The CDR3 sequence is CSVERGGYGYTF. DNA for the CDR3: TGCAGCGTTGAAAGGGGGGGCTATGGCTACACCTTC. This chain joins TRBV29-1 and TRBJ1-2; tentative D call: TRBD1 (6 bases). The CDR3 consists of 12 residues. Germline CDR1 SQVTM, CDR2 ANQGSEA. Trimming left V 2 bases short and J 4 bases short, with 8 bases between.

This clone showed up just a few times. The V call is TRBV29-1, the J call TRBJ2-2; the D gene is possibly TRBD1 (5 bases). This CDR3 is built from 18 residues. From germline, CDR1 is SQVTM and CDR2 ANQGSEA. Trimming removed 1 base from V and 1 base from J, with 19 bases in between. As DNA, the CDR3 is TGCAGCGTTGAAGCAGGGCCAGGGAAGGGTGAGAACACCGGGGAGCTGTTTTTT. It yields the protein CSVEAGPGKGENTGELFF.

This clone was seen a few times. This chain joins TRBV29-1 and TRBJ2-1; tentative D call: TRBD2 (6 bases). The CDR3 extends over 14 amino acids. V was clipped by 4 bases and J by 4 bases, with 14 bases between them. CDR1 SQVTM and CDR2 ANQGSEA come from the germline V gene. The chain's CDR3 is CSVGLASQYNEQFF. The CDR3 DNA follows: TGCAGCGTTGGGCTAGCGAGCCAGTACAATGAGCAGTTCTTC.

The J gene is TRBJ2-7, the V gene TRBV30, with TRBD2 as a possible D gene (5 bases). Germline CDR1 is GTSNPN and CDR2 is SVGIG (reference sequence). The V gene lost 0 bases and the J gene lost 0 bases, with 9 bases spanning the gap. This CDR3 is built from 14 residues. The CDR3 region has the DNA TGTGCCTGGAGTGTTGGTGCGGGCTCCTACGAGCAGTACTTC. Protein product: CAWSVGAGSYEQYF.

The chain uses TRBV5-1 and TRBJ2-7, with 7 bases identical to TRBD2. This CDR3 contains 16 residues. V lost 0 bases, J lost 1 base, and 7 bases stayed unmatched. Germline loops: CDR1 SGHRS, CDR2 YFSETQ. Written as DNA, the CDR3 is TGCGCCAGCAGCTTGGACACAGGACTAGGATCCTACGAGCAGTACTTC. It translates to CASSLDTGLGSYEQYF.

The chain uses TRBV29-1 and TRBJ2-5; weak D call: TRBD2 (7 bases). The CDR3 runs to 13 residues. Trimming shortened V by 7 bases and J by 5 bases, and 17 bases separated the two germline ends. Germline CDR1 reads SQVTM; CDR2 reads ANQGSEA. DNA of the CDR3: TGCAGCGCTCTGGGGGGGCGCGAGGAGACCCAGTACTTC. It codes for CSALGGREETQYF.

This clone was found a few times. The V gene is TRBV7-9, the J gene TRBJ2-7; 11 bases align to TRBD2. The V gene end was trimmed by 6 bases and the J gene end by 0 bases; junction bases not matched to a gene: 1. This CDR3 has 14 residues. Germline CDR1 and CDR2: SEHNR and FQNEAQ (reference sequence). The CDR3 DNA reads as TGTGCCAGCAGAACTAGCGGGAGCTCCTACGAGCAGTACTTC. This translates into CASRTSGSSYEQYF. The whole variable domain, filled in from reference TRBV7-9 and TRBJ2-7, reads DTGVSQNPRHKITKRGQNVTFRCDPISEHNRLYWYRQTLGQGPEFLTYFQNEAQLEKSRLLSDRFSAERPKGSFSTLEIQRTEQGDSAMYLCASRTSGSSYEQYFGPGTRLTVT.

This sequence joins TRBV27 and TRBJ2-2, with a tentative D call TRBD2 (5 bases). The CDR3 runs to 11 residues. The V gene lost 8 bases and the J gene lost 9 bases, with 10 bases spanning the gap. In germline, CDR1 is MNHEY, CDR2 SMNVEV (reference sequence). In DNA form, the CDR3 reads TGTGCCAGCGGAGCGGCCCGGGAGCTGTTTTTT. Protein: CASGAARELFF.

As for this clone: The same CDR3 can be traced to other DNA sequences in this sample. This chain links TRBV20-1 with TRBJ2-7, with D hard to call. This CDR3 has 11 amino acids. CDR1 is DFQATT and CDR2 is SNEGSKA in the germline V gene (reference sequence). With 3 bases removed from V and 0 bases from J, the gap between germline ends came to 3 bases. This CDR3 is CSARDSYEQYF. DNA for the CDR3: TGCAGTGCTAGGGACTCCTACGAGCAGTACTTC.

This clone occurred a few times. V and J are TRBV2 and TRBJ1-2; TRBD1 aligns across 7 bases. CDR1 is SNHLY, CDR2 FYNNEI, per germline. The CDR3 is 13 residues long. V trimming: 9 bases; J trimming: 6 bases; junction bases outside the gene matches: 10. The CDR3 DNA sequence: TGTGCCAGAACGACAGGGCAGGGGAATGGCTACACCTTC. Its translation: CARTTGQGNGYTF.